This T cell receptor beta chain emerged from a study of PD-1 blockade in mismatch repair-deficient tumors. General study findings and limits: Rapid post-treatment expansion, then contraction, generally preceding radiologic response, marked tumor-resident clones.

Germline V CDR1 and CDR2: SQVTM, ANQGSEA. The CDR3 extends over 13 amino acids. The J segment lost 4 bases and the V segment lost 3 bases, leaving 5 bases of the junction unmatched. This clone was detected only a few times. The antigen is not known. Sequencing used immunoSEQ multiplex PCR; TCRdb keeps in-frame clones, though not all of them. The profile covers about 10,000 clones, with 75% to 90% appearing a single time and around 21% taken by the ten largest. Described time point: 10-day in vitro stimulation with candidate neoantigen peptide 2. Every patient had mismatch repair deficiency by PCR or immunohistochemistry. TCR sequencing covered a few patients who responded to pembrolizumab. An approximately nine-day in vitro culture was run per each of about seven reactive peptides.

The source is an adult with mismatch repair-deficient cancer. The sequencing here drew on cells cultured in vitro, taken from a patient treated with pembrolizumab. The chain uses TRBV29-1 and TRBJ2-7, with 8 bases fitting TRBD1. In DNA form, the CDR3 reads TGCAGCGTTGAGCCAGGACAGGGTTACGAGCAGTACTTC. Amino acid sequence: CSVEPGQGYEQYF.